This T cell receptor (beta chain) was sequenced for a study of Ad26.COV2.S vaccination and SARS-CoV-2 variants. As to treatment: around 19 received Ad26.COV2.S at low or high dose, single or two shots; about five received placebo; per-sample allocation not given. Repertoires come from day 63 after the first vaccine or placebo injection. Germline V CDR1 and CDR2: MNHEY, SVGAGI. The CDR3 has 13 amino acids. Trimming shortened V by 4 bases and J by 3 bases, and 10 bases separated the two germline ends. Repertoires were generated with immunoSEQ multiplex PCR, while TCRdb's copy carries only in-frame clones and drops some. Here the sample spans about 440,000 clones, 90% being singletons.

Sequencing was performed on peripheral blood, taken in a trial of Ad26.COV2.S vaccine versus placebo. The source of this sequence is a person between 18 and 59 years old who received the Ad26.COV2.S COVID-19 vaccine or a placebo. This rearrangement joins TRBV6-5 to TRBJ2-7; D may be TRBD2 (5 bases). CDR3 region: CASSSGVDYEQYF. CDR3 coding DNA: TGTGCCAGCAGTTCCGGGGTCGACTACGAGCAGTACTTC.